Presented here are 7 T cell receptor beta chains from one specimen sequenced in a study of blood T cell repertoires in COVID-19. Assay used: immunoSEQ multiplex PCR; TCRdb lists only in-frame clones, some missing. This table holds 50,000 or so clones, 80% to 90% found once. Sequenced material: peripheral blood. The receptors come from an elderly man with acute or convalescent COVID-19.

In this sample, this clone turned up once. The genes are TRBV7-9 and TRBJ2-5; D remains ambiguous. Germline loops: CDR1 SEHNR, CDR2 FQNEAQ (reference sequence). Trimming cost V 1 base and J 1 base, with 7 bases left between them. The CDR3 totals 14 residues. CDR3 residues: CASSLERVQETQYF. The CDR3 DNA reads TGTGCCAGCAGCTTAGAAAGAGTCCAAGAGACCCAGTACTTC.

The table lists this clone with a count of one. In DNA, the CDR3 is TGTGCCAGTAGTGGGCAGAACCATAATTCACCCCTCCACTTT. Translation: CASSGQNHNSPLHF. The chain combines TRBV19 with TRBJ1-6; D is undetermined. Germline V gene sequence: CDR1 LNHDA, CDR2 SQIVND (reference sequence). Trimming cost V 5 bases and J 5 bases, with 10 bases left between them. The CDR3 has 14 residues.

This chain links TRBV29-1 with TRBJ2-4; no firm D call. The V end was cut by 1 base, the J end by 0 bases, with 7 bases between. Germline values: CDR1 SQVTM, CDR2 ANQGSEA. The CDR3 is made up of 14 amino acids. CDR3 in amino acids: CSVEGKLAKNIQYF. CDR3 bases: TGCAGCGTTGAAGGAAAGCTAGCCAAAAACATTCAGTACTTC.

The V and J genes are TRBV10-3 and TRBJ1-6; TRBD1 matches at 9 bases. Trimming cost V 4 bases and J 6 bases; bases outside gene matches: 4. The CDR3 has 15 amino acids. Germline CDR1 and CDR2: ENHRY and SYGVKD. The CDR3 sequence: CAISGGDRANSPLHF. In DNA form, the CDR3 reads TGTGCCATCAGTGGGGGGGACAGGGCTAATTCACCCCTCCACTTT.

The chain uses TRBV2 and TRBJ2-5; D uncertain. V gave up 6 bases and J gave up 3 bases, with 5 bases separating them. In germline, CDR1 is SNHLY, CDR2 FYNNEI. The CDR3 runs 11 residues. CDR3: CASRQEETQYF. Here the CDR3 DNA reads TGTGCCAGCAGGCAGGAAGAGACCCAGTACTTC.

This rearrangement joins TRBV24-1 to TRBJ2-2; a possible D gene is TRBD2 (5 bases). The V end was cut by 7 bases, the J end by 5 bases, with 16 bases between. Germline CDR1 reads KGHDR; CDR2 reads SFDVKD. The length of the CDR3 is 15 residues. For the CDR3, the DNA is TGTGCCACCAGCTCGGGCGGGCGAGGGACCGGGGAGCTGTTTTTT. Translating gives CATSSGGRGTGELFF.

The chain carries TRBV19 and TRBJ2-1; 9 bases are a match to TRBD1. Germline CDR1 is LNHDA and CDR2 is SQIVND (reference sequence). V shed 5 bases, J shed 1 base, and the junction held 3 bases outside the gene matches. The CDR3 sequence is 15 residues long. The CDR3 DNA reads as TGTGCCAGTAGTCGGGACAGGGCATCCTACAATGAGCAGTTCTTC. Its protein is CASSRDRASYNEQFF.